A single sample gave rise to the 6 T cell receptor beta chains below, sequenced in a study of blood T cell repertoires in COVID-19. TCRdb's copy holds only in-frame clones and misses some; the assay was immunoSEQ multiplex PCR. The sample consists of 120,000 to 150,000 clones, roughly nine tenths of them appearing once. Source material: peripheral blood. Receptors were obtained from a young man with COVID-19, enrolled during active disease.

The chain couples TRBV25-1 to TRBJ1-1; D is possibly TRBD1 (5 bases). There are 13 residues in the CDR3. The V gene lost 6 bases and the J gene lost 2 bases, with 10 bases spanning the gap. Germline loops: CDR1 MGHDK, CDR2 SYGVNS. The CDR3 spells CASRKGLNTEAFF. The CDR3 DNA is TGTGCCAGCAGGAAGGGACTTAACACTGAAGCTTTCTTT.

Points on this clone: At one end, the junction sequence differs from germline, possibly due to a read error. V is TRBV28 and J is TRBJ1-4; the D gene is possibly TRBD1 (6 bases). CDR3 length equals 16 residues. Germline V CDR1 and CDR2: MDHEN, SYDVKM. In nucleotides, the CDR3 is TGTGCCAGCAGCCGGACCCTCTTCAGGGGCGGCGAAAAACTGCTTTTT. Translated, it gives CASSRTLFRGGEKLLF.

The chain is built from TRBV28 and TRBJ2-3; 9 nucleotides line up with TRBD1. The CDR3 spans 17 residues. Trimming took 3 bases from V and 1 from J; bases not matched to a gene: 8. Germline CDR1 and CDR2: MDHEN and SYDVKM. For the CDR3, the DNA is TGTGCCAGCAGTTTCCGGACAGGGGCTTTCGGCACAGATACGCAGTATTTT. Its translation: CASSFRTGAFGTDTQYF.

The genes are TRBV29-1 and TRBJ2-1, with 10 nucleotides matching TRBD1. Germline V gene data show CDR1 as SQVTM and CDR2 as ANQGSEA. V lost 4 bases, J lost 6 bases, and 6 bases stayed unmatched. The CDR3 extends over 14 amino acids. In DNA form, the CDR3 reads TGCAGCGTTGGGCCGACAGGGGGCGGCAATGAGCAGTTCTTC. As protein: CSVGPTGGGNEQFF.

The CDR3 coding sequence is TGTGCCAGCAACCAAGACGGACAGGGAAGCGGCTACACCTTC. Translated: CASNQDGQGSGYTF. The rearrangement joins TRBV7-2 to TRBJ1-2, with TRBD1 identical over 8 bases. Per the germline V gene, CDR1 is SGHTA and CDR2 is FQGNSA. The J segment lost 8 bases and the V segment lost 7 bases, leaving 12 bases of the junction unmatched. There are 14 residues in the CDR3.

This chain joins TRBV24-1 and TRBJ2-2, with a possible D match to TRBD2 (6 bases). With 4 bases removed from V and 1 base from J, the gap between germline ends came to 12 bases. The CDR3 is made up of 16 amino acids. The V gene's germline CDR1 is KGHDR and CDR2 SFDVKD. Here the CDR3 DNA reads TGTGCCACCAGTGAAGAGGGACTTGAGAACACCGGGGAGCTGTTTTTT. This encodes CATSEEGLENTGELFF.